The entry that follows covers one TCR beta chain sequence. Measured with immunoSEQ multiplex PCR; TCRdb has only the in-frame clones, and not every one. Here the sample spans 40,000 to 50,000 clones, about nine tenths being singletons. The entry originates in a study of blood T cell repertoires in COVID-19. Sequenced: peripheral blood. This sequence was found in a man in his 70s with active COVID-19.

The CDR3 loop is CATRGQNTEAFF. The CDR3 DNA reads TGTGCCACCAGGGGGCAGAACACTGAAGCTTTCTTT. The chain links TRBV24-1 to TRBJ1-1; D is possibly TRBD1 (5 bases). The germline V gene has CDR1 KGHDR and CDR2 SFDVKD. Trimming shortened V by 7 bases and J by 1 base, and 6 bases separated the two germline ends. CDR3 size: 12 residues.